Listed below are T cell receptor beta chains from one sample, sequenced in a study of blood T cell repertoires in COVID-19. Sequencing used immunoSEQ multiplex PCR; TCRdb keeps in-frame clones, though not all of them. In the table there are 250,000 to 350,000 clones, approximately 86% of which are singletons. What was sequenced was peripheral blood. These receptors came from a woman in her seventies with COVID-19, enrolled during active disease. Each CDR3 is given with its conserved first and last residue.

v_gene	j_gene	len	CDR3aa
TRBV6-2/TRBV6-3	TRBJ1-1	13	CASSYRGVTEAFF
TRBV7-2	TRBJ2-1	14	CASSLSTEHNEQFF
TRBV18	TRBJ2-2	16	CASSRPAGGPGGELFF
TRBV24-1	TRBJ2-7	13	CATSANRGREQYF
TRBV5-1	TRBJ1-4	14	CASSNGGTNEKLFF
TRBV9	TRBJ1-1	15	CASSGEDRVDTEAFF
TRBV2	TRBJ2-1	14	CASKLLAGYNEQFF
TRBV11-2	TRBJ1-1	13	CASSSQGGTEAFF
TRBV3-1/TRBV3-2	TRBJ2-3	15	CASSPGGSSTDTQYF
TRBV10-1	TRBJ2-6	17	CASSGGTGDSGANVLTF
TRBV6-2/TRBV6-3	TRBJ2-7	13	CASSFSTPTEQYF
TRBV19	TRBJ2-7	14	CASQGGRGAYEQYF
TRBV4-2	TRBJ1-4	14	CASSQVEGGEKLFF
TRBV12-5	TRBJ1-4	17	CASGLVSSYATNEKLFF
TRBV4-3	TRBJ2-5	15	CASSQEWSPQETQYF
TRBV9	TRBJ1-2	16	CASSAPWGGTNYGYTF
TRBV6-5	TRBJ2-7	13	CASSLGLPYEQYF
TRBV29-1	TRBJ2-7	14	CSIGVRAFSGEQYF
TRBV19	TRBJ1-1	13	CASSIGQDTEAFF
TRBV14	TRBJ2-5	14	CASSQRGREETQYF
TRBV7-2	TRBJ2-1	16	CASSLPPWSSYNEQFF
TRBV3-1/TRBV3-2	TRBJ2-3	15	CASSPWTGSTDTQYF